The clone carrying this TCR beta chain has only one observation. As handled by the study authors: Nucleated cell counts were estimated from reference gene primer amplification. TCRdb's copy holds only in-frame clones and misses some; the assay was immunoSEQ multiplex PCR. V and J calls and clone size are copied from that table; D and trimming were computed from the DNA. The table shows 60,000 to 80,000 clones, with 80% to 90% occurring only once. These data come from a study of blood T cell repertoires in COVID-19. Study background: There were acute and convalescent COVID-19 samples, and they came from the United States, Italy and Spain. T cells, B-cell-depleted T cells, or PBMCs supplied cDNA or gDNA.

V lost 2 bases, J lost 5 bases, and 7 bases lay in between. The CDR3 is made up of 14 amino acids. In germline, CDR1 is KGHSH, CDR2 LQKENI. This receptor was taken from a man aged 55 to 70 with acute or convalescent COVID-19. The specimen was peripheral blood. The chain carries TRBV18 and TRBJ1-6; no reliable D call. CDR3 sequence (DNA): TGTGCCAGCTCACCAAAATCGGATAATTCACCCCTCCACTTT. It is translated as CASSPKSDNSPLHF.